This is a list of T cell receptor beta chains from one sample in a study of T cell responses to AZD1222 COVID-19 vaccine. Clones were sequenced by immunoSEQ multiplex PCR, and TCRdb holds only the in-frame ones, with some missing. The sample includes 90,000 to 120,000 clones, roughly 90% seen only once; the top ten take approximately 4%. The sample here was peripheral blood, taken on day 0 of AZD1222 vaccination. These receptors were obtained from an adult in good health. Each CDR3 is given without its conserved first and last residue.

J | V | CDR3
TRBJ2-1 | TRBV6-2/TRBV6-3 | ASSYGWGTYNEQF
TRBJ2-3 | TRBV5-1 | ASSLTGTSDTQY
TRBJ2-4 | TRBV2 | ASRGSLAGGPQY
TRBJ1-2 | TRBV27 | ASSWTGVGPRYGYT
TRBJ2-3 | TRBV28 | ASLLAGPSTDTQY
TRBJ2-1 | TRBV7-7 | ASTRTSDLGGEQF
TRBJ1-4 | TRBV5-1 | ASSTAGRPEGEKLF
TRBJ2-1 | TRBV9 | ASSVSGSYNEQF
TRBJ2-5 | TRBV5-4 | ASTSSGTSGGTQY
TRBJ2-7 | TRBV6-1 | ASSERDYSYEQY
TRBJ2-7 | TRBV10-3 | AISERQDYEQY
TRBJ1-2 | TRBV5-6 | ASSSGTGAVSGYT
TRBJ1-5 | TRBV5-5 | ASSLQGLNRQPQH
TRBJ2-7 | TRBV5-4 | ASKGIGLSEQY
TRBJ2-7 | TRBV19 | ASSIYHRGGGGEQY
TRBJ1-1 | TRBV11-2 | ASSFPGGSRTEAF
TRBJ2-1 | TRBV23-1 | ASSQTARWEQF
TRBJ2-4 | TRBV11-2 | ASSSYERGGPAKNIQY
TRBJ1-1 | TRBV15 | ATSRENPTEAF
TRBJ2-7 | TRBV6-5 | ASSYSRTASYEQY
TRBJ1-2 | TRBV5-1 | ASSVDLNGYT
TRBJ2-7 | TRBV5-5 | ASSSGPLTYEQY
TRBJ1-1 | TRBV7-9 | ASSLTRQGRTEAF
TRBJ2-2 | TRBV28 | ATTPGLAGRSGELF
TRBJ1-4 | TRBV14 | ASSPRGPTNEKLF
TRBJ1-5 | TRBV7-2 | ASSQGLNQPQH
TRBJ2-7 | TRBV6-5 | ASSYPDRIYEQY
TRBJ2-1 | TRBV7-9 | ASSPILGGLDYNEQF
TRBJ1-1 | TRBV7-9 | ASSLEGSLNTEAF
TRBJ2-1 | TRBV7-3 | ASSFSVTNEQF
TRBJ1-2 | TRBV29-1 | SSYGTAYGYT
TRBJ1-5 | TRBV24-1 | ATSNHGNQPQH
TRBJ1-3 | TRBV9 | ASSDGQGTGNTIY
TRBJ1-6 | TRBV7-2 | ASSSAGTGHHNSPLH
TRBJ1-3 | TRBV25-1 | ASSGQPSGNTIY
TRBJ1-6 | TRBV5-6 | ASRRTGQNSPLH
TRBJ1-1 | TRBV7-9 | ASSLTQGSTEAF
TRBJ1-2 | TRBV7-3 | ASSLTGGQHGYT
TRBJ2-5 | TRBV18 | ASSPIPRAGETQY
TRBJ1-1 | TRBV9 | ASSAGQGSNTEAF
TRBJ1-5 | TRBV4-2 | ASSRDRGQNQPQH
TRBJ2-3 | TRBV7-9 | ASSSGGGRVDTQY
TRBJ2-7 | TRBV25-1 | ASSVQGAPTYEQY